A selection of T cell receptor beta chains follows, all from one sample in a study of T cells in Graves' hyperthyroidism and ophthalmopathy. Via MiXCR, TCRdb re-called the multiplex PCR reads, giving one row per CDR3 protein. The profile shows about 340,000 distinct CDR3 sequences, 18% of them singletons. Sequences were obtained from blood. The receptors come from a woman aged 45-65 years with Graves' hyperthyroidism. Both conserved end residues are part of each CDR3. A D gene is named only where the DNA matches it firmly. Clone size appears in some rows only: once, few, many, or a class for an expanded clone.

>.|TRBV15|TRBJ2-3|.
TGTGCCACCAGCAGAGATCTAGCGAGAGGGATAGCAGATACGCAGTATTTT
CATSRDLARGIADTQYF
>.|TRBV12-5|TRBJ1-1|TRBD1
TGTGCTAGTGGTTTGGTCCCCTCGGGACAGGGGTATATTAGGGACACTGAAGCTTTCTTT
CASGLVPSGQGYIRDTEAFF
>.|TRBV4-1|TRBJ2-7|.
TGCGCCAGCAGCCTTATTGCCTACAATGAGCAGTACTTC
CASSLIAYNEQYF
>few|TRBV2|TRBJ2-2|TRBD1
TGTGCCAGCAGTGAAATAGGGGGCGGTGGCGGGGAGCTGTTTTTT
CASSEIGGGGGELFF
>many|TRBV2|TRBJ2-5|.
TGTGCCAGCAGTGAGGGCAGGAAAGAGACCCAGTACTTC
CASSEGRKETQYF
>few|TRBV30|TRBJ2-2|.
TGTGCCTGGAGTTTATCAGGGGCGGGACGAGGGGAGCTGTTTTTT
CAWSLSGAGRGELFF
>.|TRBV3-1|TRBJ1-2|TRBD1
TGTGCCAGCAACCAAGAAAGGGGACAGGGCTCCTATGGCTACACCTTC
CASNQERGQGSYGYTF
>many|TRBV5-1|TRBJ2-3|TRBD2
TGCGCCAGCAGCTTGACTAGCGGAGCGAGCACAGATACGCAGTATTTT
CASSLTSGASTDTQYF
>.|TRBV5-5|TRBJ2-3|.
TGTGCCAGCAGCTTGGTGGTAGCTGATACGCAGTATTTT
CASSLVVADTQYF
>many|TRBV11-2|TRBJ1-1|TRBD1
TGTGCCAGCAGCTCGCAGGGGGGGATCACTGAAGCTTTCTTT
CASSSQGGITEAFF
>few|TRBV2|TRBJ1-2|.
TGTGCCAGCAGTGAAAGGGGGTACACGGGTTATGGCTACACCTTC
CASSERGYTGYGYTF
>many|TRBV5-6|TRBJ2-5|.
TGTGCCAGCAGCCGGGACTCAGGGGAGACCCAGTACTTC
CASSRDSGETQYF
>.|TRBV20-1|TRBJ1-1|.
TGCAGTGCTAGGCCAGGCCTAGGGGCTGAAGCTTTCTTT
CSARPGLGAEAFF
>few|TRBV20-1|TRBJ2-3|.
TGCAGTGGTTTGGGTGCAGATACGCAGTATTTT
CSGLGADTQYF
>many|TRBV30|TRBJ2-7|.
TGTGCCTGGAGTGGACCGACCGGCCAGGCGTCCGAGCAGTACTTC
CAWSGPTGQASEQYF
>many|TRBV10-3|TRBJ1-1|.
TGTGCCATCAGTGAGTCGATCCAGTCTGAAGCTTTCTTT
CAISESIQSEAFF
>many|TRBV3-1|TRBJ2-1|.
TGTGCCAGCAGCCAAGATACGACTAGTCGTAGGAATGAGCAGTTCTTC
CASSQDTTSRRNEQFF
>.|TRBV25-1|TRBJ2-4|.
TGTGCCAGCAGTGAACGAGGGGGGGGATCCAAAAACATTCAGTACTTC
CASSERGGGSKNIQYF
>.|TRBV7-8|TRBJ2-1|TRBD2
TGTGCCAGCAGCTTAGCGAGCGGGATCTCCTACAATGAGCAGTTCTTC
CASSLASGISYNEQFF
>few|TRBV28|TRBJ1-3|.
TGTGCCAGCACGTCCTGGTGGGACTCTGGAAACACCATATATTTT
CASTSWWDSGNTIYF
>many|TRBV6-1|TRBJ2-3|TRBD2
TGTGCCAGTATTTTGCGGGGGGACGATACGCAGTATTTT
CASILRGDDTQYF
>many|TRBV28|TRBJ1-2|TRBD1
TGTGCCAGCAGTTTACCGGACAGGACCTATGGCTACACCTTC
CASSLPDRTYGYTF
>many|TRBV6-6|TRBJ2-7|.
TGTGCCAGCAGTTACCAGGCCGACTACGAGCAGTACTTC
CASSYQADYEQYF
>.|TRBV20-1|TRBJ2-3|.
TGCAGTGCAAATTGGGGGGTCGCAGATACGCAGTATTTT
CSANWGVADTQYF
>few|TRBV12-3/TRBV12-4|TRBJ1-1|.
TGTGCCAGCAGTTTCGCCGGTGGAACTGAAGCTTTCTTT
CASSFAGGTEAFF
>.|TRBV10-3|TRBJ2-3|.
TGTGCCATCACCCCGGGCCGTAGCACAGATACGCAGTATTTT
CAITPGRSTDTQYF
>many|TRBV20-1|TRBJ2-1|TRBD2
TGCAGTGTAGGTGGTAGCGGGGGGGCAAATGAGCAGTTCTTC
CSVGGSGGANEQFF
>.|TRBV2|TRBJ2-6|.
TGTGCCAGCCGTCCGGGGAACTCTGGGGCCAACGTCCTGACTTTC
CASRPGNSGANVLTF
>few|TRBV6-6|TRBJ2-6|.
TGTGCCAGCAGTTACTCGAGGGATGCTGGGGCCAACGTCCTGACTTTC
CASSYSRDAGANVLTF
>many|TRBV7-8|TRBJ1-1|.
TGTGCCAGCATTCGCAGCTCCGGGAACACTGAAGCTTTCTTT
CASIRSSGNTEAFF
>.|TRBV2|TRBJ2-5|TRBD2
TGTGCCAGCAGTGCTATGTCGCGGGGGGGCCGAGAGACCCAGTACTTC
CASSAMSRGGRETQYF
>many|TRBV2|TRBJ2-2|TRBD1
TGTGCCAGCAGTACAGGGGGCACCGGGGAGCTGTTTTTT
CASSTGGTGELFF
>many|TRBV2|TRBJ1-5|.
TGTGCCAGCAGTGAACCTTCCGGGACGGGTAATCAGCCCCAGCATTTT
CASSEPSGTGNQPQHF
>.|TRBV24-1|TRBJ2-5|.
TGTGCCACCAGTGATCCAACAGGGCTCCAAGAGACCCAGTACTTC
CATSDPTGLQETQYF
>.|TRBV19|TRBJ1-1|.
TGTGCCAGTAGTATGGGGGCAGGGAGGGTGAACACTGAAGCTTTCTTT
CASSMGAGRVNTEAFF
>few|TRBV11-1|TRBJ2-5|TRBD1
TGTGCCAGCAGCGCCCGGACAGGGAATAGGGAGACCCAGTACTTC
CASSARTGNRETQYF
>few|TRBV9|TRBJ1-6|.
TGTGCCAGCAGCGTAGTGGACGGGAATAATTCACCCCTCCACTTT
CASSVVDGNNSPLHF
>.|TRBV4-1|TRBJ1-1|TRBD1
TGCGCCAGCAGCCAAGATCCAGGGGGAATCACTGAAGCTTTCTTT
CASSQDPGGITEAFF
>many|TRBV11-2|TRBJ2-2|TRBD2
TGTGCCAGCAGTTCAAGCGGGGGGACGAACACCGGGGAGCTGTTTTTT
CASSSSGGTNTGELFF
>many|TRBV12-3/TRBV12-4|TRBJ2-1|.
TGTGCCAGCAGTTCCGGCAGTAACTCCCATGAGCAGTTCTTC
CASSSGSNSHEQFF
>.|TRBV6-1|TRBJ2-2|.
TGTGCCAGCAGTGAAGCGCCTTTTATAGGGACAACGAACACCGGGGAGCTGTTTTTT
CASSEAPFIGTTNTGELFF
>many|TRBV3-1|TRBJ2-3|.
TGTGCCAGCAGCCAGGGCACCTCGTTCACAGATACGCAGTATTTT
CASSQGTSFTDTQYF
>few|TRBV29-1|TRBJ1-1|.
TGCAGCGTGACAGAGGATGGAACTGAAGCTTTCTTT
CSVTEDGTEAFF
>.|TRBV5-1|TRBJ2-1|.
TGCGCCAGCAGCTTGCTTGGGCCACCTTACAATGAGCAGTTCTTC
CASSLLGPPYNEQFF
>.|TRBV27|TRBJ2-7|TRBD1
TGTGCCAGCAGTTTATTTTTCGCGACGGGACAGGGTATTCCCTACGAGCAGTACTTC
CASSLFFATGQGIPYEQYF
>.|TRBV19|TRBJ2-2|TRBD1
TGTGCCAGTAGGCACATTACAGGGGTAGGCGCCGGGGAGCTGTTTTTT
CASRHITGVGAGELFF
>few|TRBV28|TRBJ2-3|TRBD2
TGTGCCAGCAGTTTTGGACTAGCGGGGACCACAGATACGCAGTATTTT
CASSFGLAGTTDTQYF
>many|TRBV27|TRBJ2-3|TRBD1
TGTGCCAGCAGTTTATCGCGGGACAGGAGATGGACAGATACGCAGTATTTT
CASSLSRDRRWTDTQYF
>many|TRBV18|TRBJ1-1|.
TGTGCCAGCTCACCCGGGACTGAAGCTTTCTTT
CASSPGTEAFF
>.|TRBV7-9|TRBJ2-4|TRBD1
TGTGCCAGCAGCGGACAGGACAGGGCGGACATTCAGTACTTC
CASSGQDRADIQYF
>few|TRBV4-2|TRBJ1-2|.
TGTGCCAGCAGCCAAGATGAGGACAGTGGCTACACCTTC
CASSQDEDSGYTF
>many|TRBV7-3|TRBJ2-3|TRBD1
TGTGCCAGCAGCTCAAAGGGGACAGGTGGTCAGATGGATACGCAGTATTTT
CASSSKGTGGQMDTQYF
>.|TRBV6-1|TRBJ2-7|TRBD2
TGTGCCAGTAGGGGAGGGATGGTCGAGCAGTACTTC
CASRGGMVEQYF
>.|TRBV30|TRBJ1-4|.
TGTGCCTGGAGCCGGGACGACACCCGAAAACTGTTTTTT
CAWSRDDTRKLFF
>.|TRBV12-3/TRBV12-4|TRBJ2-2|.
TGTGCCAGCAGCCAAGATCGCCGGGGGGCGGACGGGGAGCTGTTTTTT
CASSQDRRGADGELFF